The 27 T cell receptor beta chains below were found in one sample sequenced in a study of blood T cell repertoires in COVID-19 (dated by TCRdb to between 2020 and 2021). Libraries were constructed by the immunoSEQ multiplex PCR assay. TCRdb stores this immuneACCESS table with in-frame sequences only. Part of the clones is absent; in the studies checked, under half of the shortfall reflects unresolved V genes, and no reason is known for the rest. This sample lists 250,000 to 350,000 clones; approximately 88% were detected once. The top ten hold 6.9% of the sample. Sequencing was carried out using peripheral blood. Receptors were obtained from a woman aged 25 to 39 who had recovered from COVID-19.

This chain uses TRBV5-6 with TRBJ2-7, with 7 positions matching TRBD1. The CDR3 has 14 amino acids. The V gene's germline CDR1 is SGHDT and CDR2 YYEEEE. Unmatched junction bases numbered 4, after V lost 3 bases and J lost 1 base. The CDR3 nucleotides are TGTGCCAGCAGCTGGACAGGCCTTTCCTACGAGCAGTACTTC. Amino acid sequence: CASSWTGLSYEQYF.

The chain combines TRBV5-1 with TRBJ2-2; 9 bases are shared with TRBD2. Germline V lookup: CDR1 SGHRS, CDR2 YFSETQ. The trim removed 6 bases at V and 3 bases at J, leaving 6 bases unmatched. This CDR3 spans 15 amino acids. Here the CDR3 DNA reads TGCGCCAGCACCCAGCGGGGGGACCACACCGGGGAGCTGTTTTTT. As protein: CASTQRGDHTGELFF.

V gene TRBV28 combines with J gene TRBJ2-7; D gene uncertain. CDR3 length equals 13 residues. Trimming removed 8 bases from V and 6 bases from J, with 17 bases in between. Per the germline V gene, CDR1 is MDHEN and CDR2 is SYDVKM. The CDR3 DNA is TGTGCCAGCTTCGCGGAAGTTTCTAGCGAGCAGTACTTC. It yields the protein CASFAEVSSEQYF.

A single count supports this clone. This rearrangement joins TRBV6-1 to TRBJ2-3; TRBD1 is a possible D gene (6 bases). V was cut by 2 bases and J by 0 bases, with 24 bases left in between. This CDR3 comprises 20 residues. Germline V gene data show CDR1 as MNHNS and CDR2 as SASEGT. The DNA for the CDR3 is TGTGCCAGCAGTGAATCGCCACTCCTCCCGGGACACTTAAGCACAGATACGCAGTATTTT. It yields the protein CASSESPLLPGHLSTDTQYF.

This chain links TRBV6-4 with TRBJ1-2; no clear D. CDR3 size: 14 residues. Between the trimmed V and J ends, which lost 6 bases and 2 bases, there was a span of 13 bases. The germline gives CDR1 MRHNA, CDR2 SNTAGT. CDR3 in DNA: TGTGCCAGCAGGAGAGATATCGGGAACTATGGCTACACCTTC. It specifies CASRRDIGNYGYTF.

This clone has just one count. The CDR3 spells CASSVDRAYYGYTF. The CDR3 DNA reads TGTGCCAGTAGTGTCGACAGGGCCTACTATGGCTACACCTTC. The V call is TRBV19, the J call TRBJ1-2; 7 nucleotides align to TRBD1. The CDR3 has 14 amino acids. Germline lookup yields CDR1 LNHDA and CDR2 SQIVND (reference sequence). The V gene end was trimmed by 5 bases and the J gene end by 3 bases; junction bases not matched to a gene: 6.

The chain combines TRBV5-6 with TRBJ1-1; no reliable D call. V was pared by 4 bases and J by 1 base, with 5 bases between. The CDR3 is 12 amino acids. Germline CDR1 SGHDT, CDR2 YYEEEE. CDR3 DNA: TGTGCCAGCAGCCAACAGAACACTGAAGCTTTCTTT. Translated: CASSQQNTEAFF.

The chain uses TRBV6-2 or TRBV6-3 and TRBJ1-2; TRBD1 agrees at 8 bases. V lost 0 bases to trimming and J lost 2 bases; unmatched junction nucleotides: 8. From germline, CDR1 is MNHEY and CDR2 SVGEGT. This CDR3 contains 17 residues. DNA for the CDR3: TGTGCCAGCAGTTACTCACGACAGGGGAAAACAAACTATGGCTACACCTTC. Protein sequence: CASSYSRQGKTNYGYTF.

The CDR3 DNA reads as TGTGCCAGCAGCGGACGGACAGGGGGAGATGAAGATACGCAGTATTTT. This translates into CASSGRTGGDEDTQYF. This chain connects TRBV7-8 to TRBJ2-3; 10 bases align to TRBD1. Germline CDR1 and CDR2: SGHVS and FQNEAQ. V shed 5 bases and J 5 bases; nucleotides not matched to a gene: 10. The CDR3 is made up of 16 amino acids.

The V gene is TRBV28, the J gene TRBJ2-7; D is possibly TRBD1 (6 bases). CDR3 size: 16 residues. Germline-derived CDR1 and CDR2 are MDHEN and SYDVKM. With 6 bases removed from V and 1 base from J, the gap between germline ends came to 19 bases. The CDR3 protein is CASSRSRGMFSYEQYF. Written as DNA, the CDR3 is TGTGCCAGCAGCCGATCCAGGGGTATGTTTTCCTACGAGCAGTACTTC. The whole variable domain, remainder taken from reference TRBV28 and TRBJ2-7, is DVKVTQSSRYLVKRTGEKVFLECVQDMDHENMFWYRQDPGLGLRLIYFSYDVKMKEKGDIPEGYSVSREKKERFSLILESASTNQTSMYLCASSRSRGMFSYEQYFGPGTRLTVT.

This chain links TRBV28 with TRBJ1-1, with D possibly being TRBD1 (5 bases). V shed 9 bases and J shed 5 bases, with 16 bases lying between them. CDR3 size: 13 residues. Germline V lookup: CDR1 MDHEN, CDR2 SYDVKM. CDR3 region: CASWMGQPTEAFF. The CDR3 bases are TGTGCCAGTTGGATGGGGCAGCCGACTGAAGCTTTCTTT.

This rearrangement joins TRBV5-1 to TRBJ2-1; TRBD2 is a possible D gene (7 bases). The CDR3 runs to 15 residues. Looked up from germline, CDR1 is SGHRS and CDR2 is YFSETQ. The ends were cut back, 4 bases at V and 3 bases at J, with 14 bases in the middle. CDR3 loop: CASSERGADYNEQFF. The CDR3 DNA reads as TGCGCCAGCAGCGAACGGGGGGCGGACTACAATGAGCAGTTCTTC.

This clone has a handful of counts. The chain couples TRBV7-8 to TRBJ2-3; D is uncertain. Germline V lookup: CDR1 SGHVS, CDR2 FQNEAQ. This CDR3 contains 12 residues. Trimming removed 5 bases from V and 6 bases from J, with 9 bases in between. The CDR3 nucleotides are TGTGCCAGCAGCAAAATCGTCGATACGCAGTATTTT. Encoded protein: CASSKIVDTQYF.

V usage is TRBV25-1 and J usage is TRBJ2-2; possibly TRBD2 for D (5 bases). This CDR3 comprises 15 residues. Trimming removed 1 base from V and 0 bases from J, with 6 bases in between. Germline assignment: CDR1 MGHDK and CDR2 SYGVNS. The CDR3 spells CASSEWESNTGELFF. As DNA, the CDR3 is TGTGCCAGCAGTGAATGGGAGTCGAACACCGGGGAGCTGTTTTTT.

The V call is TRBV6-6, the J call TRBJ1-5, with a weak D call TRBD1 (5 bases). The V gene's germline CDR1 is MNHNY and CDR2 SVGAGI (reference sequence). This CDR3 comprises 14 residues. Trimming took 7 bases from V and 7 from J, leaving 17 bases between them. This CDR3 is CASISRAREQPQHF. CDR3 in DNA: TGTGCCAGCATCTCCAGGGCGCGGGAGCAGCCCCAGCATTTT.

CDR3 bases: TGTGCCAGCAGAGGACAGGGTAGTATAGGCGGGGAGCTGTTTTTT. Residues: CASRGQGSIGGELFF. This sequence joins TRBV6-5 and TRBJ2-2; 8 positions match TRBD1. Germline CDR1 reads MNHEY; CDR2 reads SVGAGI. J was trimmed by 7 bases and V by 6 bases; bases with no gene match: 10. This CDR3 region has 15 residues.

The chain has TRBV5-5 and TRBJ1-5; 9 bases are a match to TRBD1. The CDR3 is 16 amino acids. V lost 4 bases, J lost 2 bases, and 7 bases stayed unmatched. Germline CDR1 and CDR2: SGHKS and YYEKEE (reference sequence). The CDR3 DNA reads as TGTGCCAGCAGCAAGGGACAGGGACAGGGCAATCAGCCCCAGCATTTT. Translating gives CASSKGQGQGNQPQHF.

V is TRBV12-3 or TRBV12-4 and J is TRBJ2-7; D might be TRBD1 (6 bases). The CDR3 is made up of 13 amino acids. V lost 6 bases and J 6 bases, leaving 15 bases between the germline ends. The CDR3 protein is CASSDIQGVEQYF. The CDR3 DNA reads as TGTGCCAGCAGCGACATACAGGGCGTCGAGCAGTACTTC.

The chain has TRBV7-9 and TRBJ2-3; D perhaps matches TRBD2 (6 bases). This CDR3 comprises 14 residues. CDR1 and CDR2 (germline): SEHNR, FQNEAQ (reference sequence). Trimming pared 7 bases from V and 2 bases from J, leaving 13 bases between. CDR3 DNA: TGTGCCAGCACCTCCGGCGGGAACACAGATACGCAGTATTTT. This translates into CASTSGGNTDTQYF.

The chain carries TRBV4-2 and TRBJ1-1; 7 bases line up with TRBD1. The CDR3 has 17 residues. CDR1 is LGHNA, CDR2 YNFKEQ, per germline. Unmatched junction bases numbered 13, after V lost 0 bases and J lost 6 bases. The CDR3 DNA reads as TGTGCCAGCAGCCAAGACGTGGGACAGCCCAGGCACGCTGAAGCTTTCTTT. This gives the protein CASSQDVGQPRHAEAFF.

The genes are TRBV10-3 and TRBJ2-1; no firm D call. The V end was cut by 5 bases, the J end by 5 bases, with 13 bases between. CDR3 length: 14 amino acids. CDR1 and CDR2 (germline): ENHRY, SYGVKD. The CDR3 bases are TGTGCCATCAGTTCTCAGACACTTGACAATGAGCAGTTCTTC. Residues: CAISSQTLDNEQFF.

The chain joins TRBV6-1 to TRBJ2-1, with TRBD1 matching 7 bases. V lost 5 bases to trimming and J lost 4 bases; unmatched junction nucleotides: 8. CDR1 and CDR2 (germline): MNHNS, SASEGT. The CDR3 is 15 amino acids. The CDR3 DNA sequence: TGTGCCAGCAGTCGGACCGGGACAGCATACAATGAGCAGTTCTTC. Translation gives CASSRTGTAYNEQFF.

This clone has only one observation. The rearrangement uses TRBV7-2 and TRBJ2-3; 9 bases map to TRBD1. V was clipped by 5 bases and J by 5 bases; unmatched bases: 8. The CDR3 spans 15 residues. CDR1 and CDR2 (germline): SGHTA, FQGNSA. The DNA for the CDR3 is TGTGCCAGCAGCCTCAGACAGGGGGTGAGAGATACGCAGTATTTT. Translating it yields CASSLRQGVRDTQYF.

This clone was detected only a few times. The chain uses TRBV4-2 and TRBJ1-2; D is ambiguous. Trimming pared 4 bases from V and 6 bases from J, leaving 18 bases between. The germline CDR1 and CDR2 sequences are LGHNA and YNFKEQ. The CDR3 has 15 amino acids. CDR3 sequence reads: CASSPGEGGWHGYTF. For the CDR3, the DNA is TGTGCCAGCAGCCCAGGTGAGGGAGGTTGGCATGGCTACACCTTC.

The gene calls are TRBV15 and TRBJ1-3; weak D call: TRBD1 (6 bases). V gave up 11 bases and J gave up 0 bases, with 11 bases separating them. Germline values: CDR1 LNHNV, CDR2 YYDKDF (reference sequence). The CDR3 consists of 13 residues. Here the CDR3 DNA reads TGTGCCGTTGGGGGCTACTCTGGAAACACCATATATTTT. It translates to CAVGGYSGNTIYF.

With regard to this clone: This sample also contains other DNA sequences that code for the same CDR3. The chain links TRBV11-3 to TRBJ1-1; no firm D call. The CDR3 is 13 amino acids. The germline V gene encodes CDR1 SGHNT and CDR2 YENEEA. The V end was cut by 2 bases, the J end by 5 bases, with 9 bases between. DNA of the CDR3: TGTGCCAGCAGCTTACGGCAGGATACTGAAGCTTTCTTT. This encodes CASSLRQDTEAFF.

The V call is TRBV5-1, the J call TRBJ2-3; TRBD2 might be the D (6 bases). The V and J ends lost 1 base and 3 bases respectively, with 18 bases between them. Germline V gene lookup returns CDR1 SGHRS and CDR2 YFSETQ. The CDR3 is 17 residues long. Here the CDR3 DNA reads TGCGCCAGCAGCTTGAGAATTGGAGGGGTGGGTACAGATACGCAGTATTTT. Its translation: CASSLRIGGVGTDTQYF.